Only a few counts were recorded for the clone carrying this T cell receptor (beta chain). Its antigen is still unknown. The CDR3 contains 14 residues. The V end was cut by 6 bases, the J end by 3 bases, with 12 bases between. The germline V gene encodes CDR1 MNHEY and CDR2 SVGAGI. The data were produced by immunoSEQ multiplex PCR, yet TCRdb's version contains in-frame clones alone and is incomplete. The table includes 140,000 or so clones, roughly 93% detected once. The entry originates in a study of T cell responses to AZD1222 COVID-19 vaccine. Study-level results: White British people made up most donors, females outnumbered males, and clonal diversity was possibly underestimated.

Sequencing used peripheral blood, obtained after recovery from COVID-19. The sequence derives from an adult who had recovered from COVID-19. This chain links TRBV6-5 with TRBJ1-5, with a tentative D call TRBD1 (5 bases). CDR3 sequence: CASRVEGNNQPQHF. The CDR3 coding sequence is TGTGCCAGCAGGGTGGAGGGGAACAATCAGCCCCAGCATTTT.